This T cell receptor beta chain derives from a study of Graves' ophthalmopathy and Graves' hyperthyroidism. Transcripts of RNA were the source for amplifying TCR beta CDR3 regions. In the first round, RT-PCR was carried out with HTBI primers, and a multiplex PCR formed the second round. Each CDR3 protein is one row after TCRdb ran MiXCR on the multiplex PCR reads. The sample holds over 450,000 distinct CDR3 sequences, 14% seen once. This clonotype has ten or more counts. Sequencing input: blood. This TCR derives from a woman aged 25 to 39 with Graves' ophthalmopathy.

CDR3 loop: CASSAGRDIQYF. The DNA for the CDR3 is TGTGCCAGCAGTGCCGGCCGAGACATTCAGTACTTC. The chain employs TRBV6-1 and TRBJ2-4, with D unclear. V dropped 4 bases and J dropped 8 bases, with 9 bases sitting between them. The V gene's germline CDR1 is MNHNS and CDR2 SASEGT. CDR3 length: 12 amino acids.